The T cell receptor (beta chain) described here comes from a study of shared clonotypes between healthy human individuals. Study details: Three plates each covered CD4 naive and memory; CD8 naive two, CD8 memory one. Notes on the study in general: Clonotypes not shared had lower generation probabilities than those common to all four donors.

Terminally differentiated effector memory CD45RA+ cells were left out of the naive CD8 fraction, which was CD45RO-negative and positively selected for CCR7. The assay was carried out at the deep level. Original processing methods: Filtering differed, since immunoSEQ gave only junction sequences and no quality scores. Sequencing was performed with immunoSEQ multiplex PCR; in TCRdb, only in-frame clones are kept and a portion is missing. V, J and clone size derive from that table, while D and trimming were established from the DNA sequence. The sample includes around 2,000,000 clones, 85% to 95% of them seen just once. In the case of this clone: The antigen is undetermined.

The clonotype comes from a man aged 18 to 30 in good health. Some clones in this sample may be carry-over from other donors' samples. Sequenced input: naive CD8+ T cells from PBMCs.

CDR3 bases: TGCAGCGTTGTCGGGGTGGGCAGCCTGGGCTACGAGCAGTACTTC. Translated: CSVVGVGSLGYEQYF. The gene calls are TRBV29-1 and TRBJ2-7; tentative D call: TRBD2 (5 bases). V shed 4 bases and J shed 3 bases, with 19 bases lying between them. Germline assignment: CDR1 SQVTM and CDR2 ANQGSEA. CDR3 size: 15 residues.